This entry concerns a single TCR beta chain. What it binds is not known. The data are from a study of T cells in Graves' hyperthyroidism and ophthalmopathy. Overall study: Pretreatment peripheral blood was obtained at initial diagnosis.

Study outcomes and limitations: In blood, most of the thyroid clonotypes expanded above 0.001 were also present.

The V and J ends lost 0 bases and 6 bases respectively, with 15 bases between them. Germline CDR1 is DFQATT and CDR2 is SNEGSKA (reference sequence). The CDR3 length is 15 residues. Researchers amplified the TCR beta CDR3 regions from RNA transcripts. TCR CDR3 regions were first amplified by RT-PCR with HTBI primers. Using its own MiXCR run on the multiplex PCR reads, TCRdb lists one record per CDR3 protein. The table records about 500,000 distinct CDR3 sequences, roughly 14% of them present only once. V and J are TRBV20-1 and TRBJ2-1; D call uncertain. This receptor was identified in a woman aged 18-30 years with Graves' hyperthyroidism. The specimen was blood. The chain's CDR3 is CSARDFRPPGNEQFF. The CDR3 nucleotides are TGCAGTGCTAGAGATTTCCGGCCGCCCGGCAATGAGCAGTTCTTC.